This T cell receptor beta chain was recovered during a study of T-cell reconstitution after alpha-beta-depleted transplantation in children. Study outcomes and limitations: Once a year had passed after transplant, T-cell counts and diversity came mostly from newly produced T cells.

Using unique molecular identifiers, the investigators prepared the TCRbeta library. TCRdb used MiXCR to reprocess the PCR reads, holding one entry per CDR3 protein. The profile shows 75,000 to 90,000 distinct CDR3 sequences, over 12% of them singletons. Concerning this clonotype: No antigen is known for it.

V was clipped by 5 bases and J by 8 bases, with 20 bases between them. Germline CDR1 and CDR2: SGHRS and YFSETQ. The length of the CDR3 is 15 residues. The sample in question was PBMCs, mostly from graft donor cells, obtained 180 days after TCRalphabeta/CD19-depleted stem cell transplant. The V call is TRBV5-1, the J call TRBJ2-1; D gene unclear. This clonotype was sampled from a male patient aged 2-10 years who had a stem cell transplant for acute lymphoblastic leukemia, so the T cells may come from the graft donor. CDR3 sequence reads: CASSPFPVGRDEQFF. The CDR3 nucleotides read TGCGCCAGCAGTCCCTTTCCCGTCGGCCGGGATGAGCAGTTCTTC. Using reference TRBV5-1 and TRBJ2-1 for the parts outside the CDR3, the full variable domain is KAGVTQTPRYLIKTRGQQVTLSCSPISGHRSVSWYQQTPGQGLQFLFEYFSETQRNKGNFPGRFSGRQFSNSRSEMNVSTLELGDSALYLCASSPFPVGRDEQFFGPGTRLTVL.